This T cell receptor beta chain was captured in a study of T cell repertoires in cytomegalovirus infection (dated 2019 in TCRdb). For context, the study as a whole: Because public TCR beta signatures pointed to carriage of CMV infection together with the matching HLA type, the HLA type of each donor mattered for the analysis. Overall study results and their limits: Carriers of CMV infection plus the relevant HLA type were discriminated by the cumulative frequency of public TCR beta family members in the study cohort and in an independent approximately 350-donor cohort. The ex vivo response was dominated by HLA-C-restricted CMV-specific TCR beta clonotypes, which also provided the single most frequent clonotype in two of eight donors.

The sequencing machine was an Illumina HiSeq 1500. The public reads were reprocessed in TCRdb via fastp at Q25 and MiXCR, keeping in-frame beta chains. Rows are unified per CDR3 protein, each entry keeping the most common DNA and genes. Within this sample are hundreds of thousands of distinct CDR3 sequences, with roughly 20% of them counted one time only. The biggest ten clones account for roughly 8.7% of the sample. This clonotype was counted many times. Its antigen is still unknown. Qualities for individual bases were not recorded, and no much larger clone is one base off. From its cysteine to its phenylalanine, the CDR3 spans 17 amino acids. Only CDR3 DNA is held: 51 bases, read in frame from base 1. A distance of 22 bases separates the germline ends of V and J, which lose 6 bases and 4 bases respectively.

The clonotype comes from a human donor in good health (CMV status not recorded). Some clones in this sample may be carry-over from other donors' samples. The specimen sequenced was PBMCs. The sequence joins TRBV12-3 or TRBV12-4 to TRBJ2-1; the D gene cannot be resolved beyond TRBD1 or TRBD2, each matching 5 bases. For the CDR3, the sequence is CASSPKSPGPTYNEQFF. The nucleotides read TGTGCCAGCAGCCCAAAATCCCCGGGACCAACGTACAATGAGCAGTTCTTC.